The 26 T cell receptor beta chains below come from one sample, sequenced in a study of blood T cells in healthy people across ages. The authors ran a second PCR of 7 to 11 cycles using a sample-barcoded 5' primer and a J-beta primer mix. Each CDR3 protein is one row after TCRdb ran MiXCR on the 5' RACE reads. The repertoire holds around 700,000 distinct CDR3 sequences, with 20% to 25% as singletons. These data were also reused for a study on T cells of mothers and their children.

The sample comprised blood. The receptors come from a boy younger than 18 in good health.

The chain has TRBV4-1 and TRBJ2-2; 13 nucleotides match TRBD2. With 5 bases clipped from V and 5 bases from J, the junction kept 5 bases outside the gene matches. Germline V gives CDR1 MGHRA, CDR2 YSYEKL. The CDR3 sequence is 16 residues long. CDR3 residues: CASSFRTSGSTGELFF. The CDR3 coding sequence is TGCGCCAGCAGCTTCCGGACTAGCGGGAGTACCGGGGAGCTGTTTTTT.

Comments on this clonotype: The junction does not match germline at one end; this may be a read error. The chain uses TRBV20-1 and TRBJ2-3; TRBD2 matches 7 bases. This CDR3 is 15 amino acids long. The germline gives CDR1 DFQATT, CDR2 SNEGSKA (reference sequence). Here the CDR3 DNA reads TGCTGTGCTAGAAGGGGCGGGAGAAGCACAGATACGCAGTATTTT. It is translated as CCARRGGRSTDTQYF.

This sequence joins TRBV6-2 or TRBV6-3 and TRBJ2-1; 12 bases are shared with TRBD2. With V trimmed by 5 bases and J by 1 base, 9 bases remained unmatched. CDR3 size: 18 residues. The V gene's germline CDR1 is MNHEY and CDR2 SVGEGT. CDR3: CASSGRLAGVLSYNEQFF. The CDR3 DNA reads as TGTGCCAGCAGTGGGCGACTAGCGGGGGTCTTATCCTACAATGAGCAGTTCTTC.

A few counts support this clonotype. The gene calls are TRBV25-1 and TRBJ2-1; D not resolved. The CDR3 runs 14 residues. Looked up from germline, CDR1 is MGHDK and CDR2 is SYGVNS. The V end was cut by 1 base, the J end by 3 bases, with 7 bases between. CDR3 sequence reads: CASSELSDYNEQFF. CDR3 bases: TGTGCCAGCAGTGAATTGAGTGACTACAATGAGCAGTTCTTC.

This clonotype was seen only a few times. J is TRBJ2-1 and V is TRBV9; D is unclear. Germline V CDR1 and CDR2: SGDLS, YYNGEE. The CDR3 is 14 amino acids. V lost 0 bases to trimming and J lost 4 bases, with 8 bases between them. Here the CDR3 DNA reads TGTGCCAGCAGCGTAGGAAGTGGATACAATGAGCAGTTCTTC. As protein: CASSVGSGYNEQFF.

The J gene is TRBJ1-2, the V gene TRBV28; 7 positions agree with TRBD1. With V trimmed by 4 bases and J by 2 bases, 10 bases remained unmatched. CDR3 length: 16 amino acids. CDR1 is MDHEN, CDR2 SYDVKM, per germline. The CDR3 DNA follows: TGTGCCAGCAGTTCGTTACCGAGAGGGGGCAACTATGGCTACACCTTC. It is translated as CASSSLPRGGNYGYTF.

This clonotype has just a few counts. The chain carries TRBV20-1 and TRBJ2-5, with 7 bases that match TRBD2. The CDR3 loop spans 13 amino acids. Germline-derived CDR1 and CDR2 are DFQATT and SNEGSKA (reference sequence). V dropped 1 base and J dropped 4; count of bases not matched to a gene: 3. The CDR3 loop reads CSARVRGIETQYF. In DNA, the CDR3 is TGCAGTGCTAGAGTGCGGGGGATAGAGACCCAGTACTTC.

The genes are TRBV20-1 and TRBJ2-5; TRBD2 matches 9 bases. V gave up 1 base and J gave up 1 base; unmatched junction bases: 7. CDR3 length: 16 residues. Per germline, CDR1 DFQATT and CDR2 SNEGSKA (reference sequence). Written as DNA, the CDR3 is TGCAGTGCTAGAGTCTCTAGCGGGGCCCTCCAAGAGACCCAGTACTTC. This codes for CSARVSSGALQETQYF.

A few counts support this clonotype. V and J are TRBV3-1 and TRBJ2-3; unclear D gene. V gave up 1 base and J gave up 0 bases, with 17 bases separating them. Germline CDR1 LGHDT, CDR2 YNNKEL (reference sequence). The CDR3 spans 18 residues. CDR3 in amino acids: CASSQGSSMVVSTDTQYF. For the CDR3, the DNA is TGTGCCAGCAGCCAAGGGTCCTCCATGGTAGTAAGCACAGATACGCAGTATTTT.

The chain has TRBV28 and TRBJ2-6; D tentatively fits TRBD1 or TRBD2 (5 bases each). Germline V lookup: CDR1 MDHEN, CDR2 SYDVKM. The CDR3 is 16 amino acids. V shed 4 bases and J shed 3 bases, with 13 bases lying between them. CDR3 coding DNA: TGTGCCAGCAGTTCTGGGACCGGGCTTGGGGCCAACGTCCTGACTTTC. It specifies CASSSGTGLGANVLTF. The complete variable domain, with remaining parts taken from reference TRBV28 and TRBJ2-6, reads DVKVTQSSRYLVKRTGEKVFLECVQDMDHENMFWYRQDPGLGLRLIYFSYDVKMKEKGDIPEGYSVSREKKERFSLILESASTNQTSMYLCASSSGTGLGANVLTFGAGSRLTVL.

This clonotype came up a few times. The chain carries TRBV11-2 and TRBJ2-2, with 8 bases that match TRBD1. The germline V gene encodes CDR1 SGHAT and CDR2 FQNNGV. The V gene end was trimmed by 3 bases and the J gene end by 4 bases; junction bases not matched to a gene: 4. This CDR3 is 15 amino acids long. CDR3 amino acids: CASSFSTGATGELFF. The CDR3 nucleotides read TGTGCCAGCAGCTTTTCGACAGGGGCCACCGGGGAGCTGTTTTTT.

This clonotype has just a few counts. In DNA, the CDR3 is TGTGCCAGCAGTTTAGTAGGCGGGGGTACGACCCAGTACTTC. It codes for CASSLVGGGTTQYF. The rearrangement links TRBV28 to TRBJ2-5; 7 bases align to TRBD2. Losses at the gene ends were 2 bases for V and 7 bases for J; bases not matched to a gene: 7. The length of the CDR3 is 14 residues. Germline V CDR1 and CDR2: MDHEN, SYDVKM.

The rearrangement uses TRBV6-7 and TRBJ2-2; D is possibly TRBD1 (5 bases). TRBV6-7 is treated as an ORF (open reading frame) with a function not yet certain. The CDR3 has 15 amino acids. V was shortened by 1 base and J by 6 bases, with 12 bases between the two germline ends. CDR3 bases: TGTGCCAGCAGTTACTTCCAGGGAAGAGCCGGGGAGCTGTTTTTT. Protein product: CASSYFQGRAGELFF.

The chain employs TRBV29-1 and TRBJ2-1; 14 bases match TRBD2. The CDR3 runs to 16 residues. The germline gives CDR1 SQVTM, CDR2 ANQGSEA. After removal of 6 bases from V and 3 bases from J, the junction contained 7 bases not matched to a gene. CDR3 amino acids: CSVIGLAGGRYNEQFF. The DNA of the CDR3 is TGCAGCGTCATTGGACTAGCGGGAGGACGCTACAATGAGCAGTTCTTC.

A note on this clonotype: Sequence at one end of the junction differs from germline and may be a read error. Here the CDR3 reads CAGRLGTDTQYF. The CDR3 DNA is TGTGCCGGCAGACTCGGCACAGATACGCAGTATTTT. V gene TRBV12-3 or TRBV12-4 combines with J gene TRBJ2-3; D is unclear. The CDR3 sequence is 12 residues long.

The table lists this clonotype with a few counts. The V call is TRBV20-1, the J call TRBJ2-5, with 9 bases identical to TRBD2. The DNA end lines up better with TRBJ2-1; the J call may be wrong. Looked up from germline, CDR1 is DFQATT and CDR2 is SNEGSKA (reference sequence). CDR3 size: 15 residues. The CDR3 DNA is TGCAGTGCTAGAGGACCTAGCGGGAACTTCGGTGAGCAGTTCTTC. Protein product: CSARGPSGNFGEQFF.

V and J are TRBV7-9 and TRBJ1-2; tentatively, D is TRBD1 (6 bases). The V and J ends lost 3 bases and 4 bases respectively, with 9 bases between them. This CDR3 has 13 amino acids. CDR1 and CDR2 (germline): SEHNR, FQNEAQ (reference sequence). Here the CDR3 DNA reads TGTGCCAGCAGCTTCCAGGGGTCCTATGGCTACACCTTC. Translated: CASSFQGSYGYTF.

The J gene is TRBJ2-5, the V gene TRBV20-1; perhaps D is TRBD1 or TRBD2 (6 bases each). CDR1 and CDR2 from the germline V gene are DFQATT and SNEGSKA (reference sequence). The V end lost 0 bases, the J end lost 5 bases, and 13 bases lay between the germline ends. The CDR3 covers 14 residues. CDR3 coding DNA: TGCAGTGCTAGAGACGAGGAGGGGGTTGAGACCCAGTACTTC. Protein: CSARDEEGVETQYF.

The table lists this clonotype with a few counts. The gene calls are TRBV20-1 and TRBJ2-3; 9 positions agree with TRBD2. The V segment lost 0 bases and the J segment 4 bases; nucleotides outside the gene matches: 5. Germline V gives CDR1 DFQATT, CDR2 SNEGSKA (reference sequence). The CDR3 loop spans 15 amino acids. CDR3 sequence (DNA): TGCAGTGCTAGAGATCTGCGCGGGGGGGCAGATACGCAGTATTTT. Amino acids: CSARDLRGGADTQYF.

In this sample, this clonotype turned up a few times. The rearrangement uses TRBV20-1 and TRBJ2-3; 8 bases match TRBD2. V dropped 1 base and J dropped 2; count of bases not matched to a gene: 8. Germline CDR1 is DFQATT and CDR2 is SNEGSKA (reference sequence). The CDR3 contains 16 residues. The CDR3 loop reads CSARGLGLADTDTQYF. CDR3 bases: TGCAGTGCTAGAGGTTTAGGACTAGCAGACACAGATACGCAGTATTTT.

The gene calls are TRBV24-1 and TRBJ2-7; D might be TRBD1 (6 bases). The CDR3 consists of 13 residues. V was cut by 3 bases and J by 3 bases, with 8 bases left in between. Germline CDR1 is KGHDR and CDR2 is SFDVKD. The DNA for the CDR3 is TGTGCCACCAGTGATGAACAGGGCTACGAGCAGTACTTC. It specifies CATSDEQGYEQYF.

The V call is TRBV5-1, the J call TRBJ1-5; no firm D call. CDR3 length: 13 amino acids. CDR1 and CDR2 from the germline V gene are SGHRS and YFSETQ. Trimming took 3 bases from V and 7 from J, leaving 11 bases between them. The CDR3 DNA sequence: TGCGCCAGCAGCTCTAGAGGAGGACAGCCCCAGCATTTT. This translates into CASSSRGGQPQHF.

V is TRBV10-1 and J is TRBJ2-5; no reliable D call. The CDR3 has 13 amino acids. V was trimmed by 3 bases and J by 2 bases, leaving 7 bases between them. Germline CDR1 and CDR2: WNHNN and SYGVQD (reference sequence). CDR3 nucleotide sequence: TGCGCCAGCAGTGAAACAATACAAGAGACCCAGTACTTC. It is translated as CASSETIQETQYF.

The V and J genes are TRBV6-6 and TRBJ2-5; the match to TRBD1 covers 8 bases. The V and J ends lost 0 bases and 13 bases, in that order; junction bases with no gene match: 4. The CDR3 is made up of 12 amino acids. Germline V gene data show CDR1 as MNHNY and CDR2 as SVGAGI (reference sequence). CDR3 protein: CASSYSDRAWYF. Here the CDR3 DNA reads TGTGCCAGCAGTTACTCGGACAGGGCATGGTACTTC.

This clonotype showed up just a few times. The J gene is TRBJ2-5, the V gene TRBV2; unclear D gene. V was trimmed by 4 bases and J by 4 bases, leaving 13 bases between them. CDR3 length: 14 residues. Germline V CDR1 and CDR2: SNHLY, FYNNEI. The CDR3 spells CASSGLVRGETQYF. CDR3 bases: TGTGCCAGCAGTGGCCTAGTAAGAGGAGAGACCCAGTACTTC.

The rearrangement uses TRBV20-1 and TRBJ2-5; no firm D call. TRBJ2-7 matches the DNA end more closely, so the J call is doubtful. The V gene's germline CDR1 is DFQATT and CDR2 SNEGSKA (reference sequence). The CDR3 loop spans 16 amino acids. The CDR3, as DNA: TGCAGTGCTAGAGATGAGACACACGGATTCTACTACGAGCAGTACTTC. Amino acid sequence: CSARDETHGFYYEQYF.